This note documents a single TCR beta chain sequence. These data come from a study of blood T cell repertoires in COVID-19. The germline gives CDR1 SGHTA, CDR2 FQGTGA. Trimming cost V 5 bases and J 2 bases; bases outside gene matches: 8. This CDR3 has 16 residues. Only in-frame clones appear in the TCRdb table, and some are missing; sequencing was by immunoSEQ multiplex PCR. The sample includes a few hundred thousand clones, over 75% of them seen just once. The chain is built from TRBV7-3 and TRBJ2-3; 9 bases map to TRBD2. This receptor was obtained from a man aged 25-40 years who had recovered from COVID-19. The sequenced sample was peripheral blood. The CDR3 spells CASSISSGTITDTQYF. For the CDR3, the DNA is TGTGCCAGCAGCATTTCTAGCGGGACTATCACAGATACGCAGTATTTT.